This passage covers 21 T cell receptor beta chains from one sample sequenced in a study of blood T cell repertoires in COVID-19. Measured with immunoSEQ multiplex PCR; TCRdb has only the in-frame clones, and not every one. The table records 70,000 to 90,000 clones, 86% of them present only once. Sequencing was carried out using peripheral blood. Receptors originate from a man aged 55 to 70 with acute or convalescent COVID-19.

This CDR3 is CASRPQGAIYEQYF. The CDR3 region has the DNA TGTGCCAGCAGACCACAGGGTGCGATCTACGAGCAGTACTTC. This chain links TRBV27 with TRBJ2-7; D perhaps matches TRBD1 (6 bases). This CDR3 spans 14 amino acids. The V end lost 6 bases, the J end lost 3 bases, and 15 bases lay between the germline ends. Germline CDR1 MNHEY, CDR2 SMNVEV (reference sequence).

The CDR3 nucleotides are TGTGCCAGCAGCCAAGTTACAGGGATCAACACCGGGGAGCTGTTTTTT. Amino acid sequence: CASSQVTGINTGELFF. This rearrangement joins TRBV3-1 (or the pseudogene TRBV3-2) to TRBJ2-2, with D perhaps TRBD1 (6 bases). The ends were cut back, 1 base at V and 2 bases at J, with 11 bases in the middle. The CDR3 is 16 residues long. CDR1 is LGHDT, CDR2 YNNKEL, per germline (reference sequence).

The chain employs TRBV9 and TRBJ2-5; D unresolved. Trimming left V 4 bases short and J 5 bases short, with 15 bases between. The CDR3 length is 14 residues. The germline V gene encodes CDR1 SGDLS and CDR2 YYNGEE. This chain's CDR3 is CASSPQNSAETQYF. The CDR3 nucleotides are TGTGCCAGCAGCCCCCAAAATTCTGCGGAGACCCAGTACTTC.

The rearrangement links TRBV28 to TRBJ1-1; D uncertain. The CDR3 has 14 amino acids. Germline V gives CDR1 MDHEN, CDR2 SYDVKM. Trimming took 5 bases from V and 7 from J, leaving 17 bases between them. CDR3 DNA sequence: TGTGCCAGCAGTCCCCATGGCCCGGCGGATGAAGCTTTCTTT. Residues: CASSPHGPADEAFF.

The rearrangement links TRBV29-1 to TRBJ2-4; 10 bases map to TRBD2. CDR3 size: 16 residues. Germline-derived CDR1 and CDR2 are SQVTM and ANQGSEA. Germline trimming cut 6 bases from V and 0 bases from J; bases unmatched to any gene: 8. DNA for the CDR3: TGCAGCGTAGTGATACAGCGGGGGGGAGCCAAAAACATTCAGTACTTC. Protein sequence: CSVVIQRGGAKNIQYF.

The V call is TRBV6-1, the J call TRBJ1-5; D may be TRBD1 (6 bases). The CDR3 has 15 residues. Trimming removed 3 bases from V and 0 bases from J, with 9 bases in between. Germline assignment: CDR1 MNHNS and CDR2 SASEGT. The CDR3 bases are TGTGCCAGCAGTGACCAGGGGACTAGCAATCAGCCCCAGCATTTT. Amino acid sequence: CASSDQGTSNQPQHF.

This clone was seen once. CDR3 nucleotide sequence: TGCGCCAGCAGCTTGGCCGGGAGCATGGAGACCCAGTACTTC. As protein: CASSLAGSMETQYF. The chain is built from TRBV5-1 and TRBJ2-5; D perhaps matches TRBD2 (6 bases). CDR3 length: 14 amino acids. From germline, CDR1 is SGHRS and CDR2 YFSETQ. Trimming stripped 0 bases from V and 5 bases from J, with 11 bases between. Based on the CDR3 plus reference TRBV5-1 and TRBJ2-5, the full variable domain is KAGVTQTPRYLIKTRGQQVTLSCSPISGHRSVSWYQQTPGQGLQFLFEYFSETQRNKGNFPGRFSGRQFSNSRSEMNVSTLELGDSALYLCASSLAGSMETQYFGPGTRLLVL.

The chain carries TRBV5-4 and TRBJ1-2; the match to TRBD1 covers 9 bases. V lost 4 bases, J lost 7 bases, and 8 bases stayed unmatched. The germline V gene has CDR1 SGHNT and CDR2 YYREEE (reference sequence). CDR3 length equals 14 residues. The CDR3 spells CASSGQGSYSGYTF. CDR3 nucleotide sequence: TGTGCCAGCAGCGGACAGGGGTCGTACTCTGGCTACACCTTC.

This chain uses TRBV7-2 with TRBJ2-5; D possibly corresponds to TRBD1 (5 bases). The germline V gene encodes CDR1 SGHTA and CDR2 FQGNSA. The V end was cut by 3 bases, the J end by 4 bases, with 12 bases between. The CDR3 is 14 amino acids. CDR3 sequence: CASSLQGRVETQYF. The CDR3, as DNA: TGTGCCAGCAGCTTGCAGGGAAGGGTAGAGACCCAGTACTTC.

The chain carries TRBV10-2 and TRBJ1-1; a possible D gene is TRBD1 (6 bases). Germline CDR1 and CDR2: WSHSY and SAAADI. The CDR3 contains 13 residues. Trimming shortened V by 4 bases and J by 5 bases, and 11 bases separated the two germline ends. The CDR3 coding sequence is TGCGCCAGCAGTGGAACAGGGCTGACTGAAGCTTTCTTT. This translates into CASSGTGLTEAFF.

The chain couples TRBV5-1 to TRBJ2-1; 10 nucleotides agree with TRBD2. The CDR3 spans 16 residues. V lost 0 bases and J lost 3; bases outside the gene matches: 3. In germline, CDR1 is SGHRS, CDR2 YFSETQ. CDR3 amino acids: CASSLVSGGSYNEQFF. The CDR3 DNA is TGCGCCAGCAGCTTGGTTAGCGGGGGGAGCTACAATGAGCAGTTCTTC.

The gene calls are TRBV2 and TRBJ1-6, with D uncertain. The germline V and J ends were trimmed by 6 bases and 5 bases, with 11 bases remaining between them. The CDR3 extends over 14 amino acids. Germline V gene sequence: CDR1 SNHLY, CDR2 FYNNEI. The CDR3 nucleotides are TGTGCCAGCAGGCCGCCCTACGATAATTCACCCCTCCACTTT. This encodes CASRPPYDNSPLHF.

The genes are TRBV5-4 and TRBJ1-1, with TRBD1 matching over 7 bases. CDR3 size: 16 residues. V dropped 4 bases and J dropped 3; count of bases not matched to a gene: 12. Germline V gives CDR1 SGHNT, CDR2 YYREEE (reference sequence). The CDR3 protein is CASSPTGARRDTEAFF. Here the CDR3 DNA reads TGTGCCAGCAGCCCTACAGGGGCTAGGAGAGACACTGAAGCTTTCTTT.

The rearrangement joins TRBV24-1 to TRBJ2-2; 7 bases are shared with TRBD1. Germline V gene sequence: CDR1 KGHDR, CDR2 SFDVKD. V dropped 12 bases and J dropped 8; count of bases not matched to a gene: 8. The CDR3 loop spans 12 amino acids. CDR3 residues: CAVGRGPGELFF. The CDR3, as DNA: TGTGCCGTCGGTAGGGGGCCGGGGGAGCTGTTTTTT.

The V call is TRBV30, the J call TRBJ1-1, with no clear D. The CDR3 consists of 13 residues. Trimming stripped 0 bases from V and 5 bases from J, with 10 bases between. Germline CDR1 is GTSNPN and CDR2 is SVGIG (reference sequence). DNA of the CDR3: TGTGCCTGGAGTGTATCTCGGGTTACTGAAGCTTTCTTT. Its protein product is CAWSVSRVTEAFF.

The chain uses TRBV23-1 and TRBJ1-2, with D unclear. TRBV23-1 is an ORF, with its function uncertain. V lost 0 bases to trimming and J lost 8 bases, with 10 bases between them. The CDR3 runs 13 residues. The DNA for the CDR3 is TGCGCCAGCAGTCAATCGTCGCGTCGGGGCTACACCTTC. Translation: CASSQSSRRGYTF.

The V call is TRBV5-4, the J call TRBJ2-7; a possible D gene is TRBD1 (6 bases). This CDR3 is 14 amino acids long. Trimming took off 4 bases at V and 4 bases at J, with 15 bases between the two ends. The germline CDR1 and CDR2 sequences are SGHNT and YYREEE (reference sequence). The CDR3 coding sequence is TGTGCCAGCAGCCCCCCCGGGACAAGGTACGAGCAGTACTTC. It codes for CASSPPGTRYEQYF.

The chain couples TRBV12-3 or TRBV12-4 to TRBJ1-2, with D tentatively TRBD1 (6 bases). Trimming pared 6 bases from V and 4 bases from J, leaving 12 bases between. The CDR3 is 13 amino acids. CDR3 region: CASSGGLGYGYTF. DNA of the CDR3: TGTGCCAGCAGCGGGGGGCTCGGCTATGGCTACACCTTC.

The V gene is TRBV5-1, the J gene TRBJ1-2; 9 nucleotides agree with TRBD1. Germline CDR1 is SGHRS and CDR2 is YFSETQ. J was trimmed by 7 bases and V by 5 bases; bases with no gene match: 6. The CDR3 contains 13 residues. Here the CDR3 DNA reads TGCGCCAGCAGGGTACAGGGGGCCCCTGGCTACACCTTC. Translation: CASRVQGAPGYTF.

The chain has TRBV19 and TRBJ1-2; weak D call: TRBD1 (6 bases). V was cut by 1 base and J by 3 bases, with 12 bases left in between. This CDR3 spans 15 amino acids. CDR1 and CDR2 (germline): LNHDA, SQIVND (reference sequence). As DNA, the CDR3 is TGTGCCAGTAGTATAGGGGGGCGGCTGGACTATGGCTACACCTTC. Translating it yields CASSIGGRLDYGYTF. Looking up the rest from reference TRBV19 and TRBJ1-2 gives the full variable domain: DGGITQSPKYLFRKEGQNVTLSCEQNLNHDAMYWYRQDPGQGLRLIYYSQIVNDFQKGDIAEGYSVSREKKESFPLTVTSAQKNPTAFYLCASSIGGRLDYGYTFGSGTRLTVV.

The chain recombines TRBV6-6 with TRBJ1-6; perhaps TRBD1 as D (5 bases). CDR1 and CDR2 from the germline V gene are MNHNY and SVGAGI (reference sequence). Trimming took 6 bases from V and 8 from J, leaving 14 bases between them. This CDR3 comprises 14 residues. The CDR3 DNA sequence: TGTGCCAGCAGGCCGACAAGGGGTGATTCACCCCTCCACTTT. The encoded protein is CASRPTRGDSPLHF.